This TCR beta chain was captured by sequencing in a study of cytomegalovirus exposure and HLA in healthy donors. V shed 3 bases and J 5 bases; nucleotides not matched to a gene: 10. This CDR3 contains 16 residues. The V gene's germline CDR1 is SGHAT and CDR2 FQNNGV. The PCR made use of 60 Vbeta and 13 Jbeta primers. Method: immunoSEQ multiplex PCR; TCRdb's copy keeps in-frame clones and lacks some. The sample has about 140,000 clones; 73% are singletons. J is TRBJ2-5 and V is TRBV11-2, with TRBD1 matching over 9 bases. Sequenced: PBMCs. This TCR derives from a human donor in good health. Here the CDR3 reads CASSLTRTGVRETQYF. The CDR3 bases are TGTGCCAGCAGCTTGACTCGGACAGGGGTCAGGGAGACCCAGTACTTC. The entire variable domain, with the rest obtained from reference TRBV11-2 and TRBJ2-5, is as follows: EAGVAQSPRYKIIEKRQSVAFWCNPISGHATLYWYQQILGQGPKLLIQFQNNGVVDDSQLPKDRFSAERLKGVDSTLKIQPAKLEDSAVYLCASSLTRTGVRETQYFGPGTRLLVL.